Sequencing of this TCR beta chain was carried out in a study of response to subunit inactivated influenza vaccine. A single record per CDR3 protein comes from TCRdb applying MiXCR to the RT-PCR reads. The sample has about 300,000 distinct CDR3 sequences, roughly 22% seen once. General observations from the study: Researchers suggested that each seasonal influenza vaccination recruits few new T cells.

Trimming removed 4 bases from V and 2 bases from J, with 18 bases in between. The CDR3 loop spans 15 amino acids. Germline V lookup: CDR1 GTSNPN, CDR2 SVGIG (reference sequence). This clonotype has more than one count but fewer than ten. Its antigen is unidentified. The sequence derives from a man between 45 and 75 years old who received an inactivated influenza vaccine. This material consisted of PBMCs from blood, taken approximately 20 months after vaccination. The chain joins TRBV30 to TRBJ2-7; D not resolved. The CDR3 DNA is TGTGCCTGGAAAGGTTTCTCACCTTCAACCTACGAGCAGTACTTC. It translates to CAWKGFSPSTYEQYF.